A selection of T cell receptor beta chains follows, all from one sample in a study of response to subunit inactivated influenza vaccine. Using its own MiXCR run on the RT-PCR reads, TCRdb lists one record per CDR3 protein. In the table there are more than 500,000 distinct CDR3 sequences, approximately 10% of which are singletons. These data also formed part of another study, on T cells expressing NK-cell markers.

Sequences were derived from PBMCs from blood, sampled on the day of vaccination. These receptors were collected from a man aged 50-59 years who received an inactivated influenza vaccine. CDR3s include the opening cysteine and the closing phenylalanine or tryptophan. A D gene is named only where the DNA matches it firmly. Size tells how often a clone was seen (once, few, many) or the class of an expanded clone, and some rows leave it out.

>.|.|TRBJ2-1|TRBV20-1
TGCAGTGCCCTTAAGCCGGACGACAATGAGCAGTTCTTC
CSALKPDDNEQFF
>TRBD1|few|TRBJ2-7|TRBV29-1
TGCAGCGGCGGACAGGCCACCTACGAGCAGTACTTC
CSGGQATYEQYF
>TRBD2|few|TRBJ2-3|TRBV9
TGTGCCAGCAGCTTCTCTCCTAGCGGGGGTAGAGATACGCAGTATTTT
CASSFSPSGGRDTQYF
>.|.|TRBJ1-1|TRBV2
TGTGCCAGCAGCCCCCTAGAGGCGAACACTGAAGCTTTCTTT
CASSPLEANTEAFF
>.|few|TRBJ2-7|TRBV4-2
TGTGCCAGCAGCCAAGATACGAGGGTCGAGCAGTACTTC
CASSQDTRVEQYF
>TRBD2|few|TRBJ2-5|TRBV29-1
TGCAGCGTTGAAAGGACTAGCGGGGGGGCCTGGGAGACCCAGTACTTC
CSVERTSGGAWETQYF
>TRBD1|once|TRBJ2-5|TRBV29-1
TGCAGCGTCGCCCGGACAGGGGGCGGAGAGACCCAGTACTTC
CSVARTGGGETQYF
>.|.|TRBJ2-7|TRBV3-1
TGTGCCAGCAGCCAAGATTGGAGCGAGCAGTACTTC
CASSQDWSEQYF
>TRBD1|many|TRBJ1-2|TRBV7-2
TGTGCCAGCAGCTTATCGCCAGGGACAGATGGCTACACCTTC
CASSLSPGTDGYTF
>.|.|TRBJ2-3|TRBV14
TGTGCCAGCAGCCCTCTTGGAGTGGCGCAGTATTTT
CASSPLGVAQYF
>TRBD1|few|TRBJ2-3|TRBV15
TGTGCCACCAGCAAGACAGGGGCCATCACAGATACGCAGTATTTT
CATSKTGAITDTQYF
>.|.|TRBJ2-2|TRBV30
TGTGCCTGGAGTGTACGGACAGCCGGGGAGCTGTTTTTT
CAWSVRTAGELFF
>.|.|TRBJ2-2|TRBV7-2
TGTGCCAGCAGCGGTACTAGGGTCACCGGGGAGCTGTTTTTT
CASSGTRVTGELFF
>.|.|TRBJ2-7|TRBV29-1
TGCAGCGTTGAAGACGGGGTACACGAGCAGTACTTC
CSVEDGVHEQYF
>TRBD1|few|TRBJ2-3|TRBV20-1
TGCAGTGCTAGAAGTTCCGGGACAGCTCGCACAGATACGCAGTATTTT
CSARSSGTARTDTQYF